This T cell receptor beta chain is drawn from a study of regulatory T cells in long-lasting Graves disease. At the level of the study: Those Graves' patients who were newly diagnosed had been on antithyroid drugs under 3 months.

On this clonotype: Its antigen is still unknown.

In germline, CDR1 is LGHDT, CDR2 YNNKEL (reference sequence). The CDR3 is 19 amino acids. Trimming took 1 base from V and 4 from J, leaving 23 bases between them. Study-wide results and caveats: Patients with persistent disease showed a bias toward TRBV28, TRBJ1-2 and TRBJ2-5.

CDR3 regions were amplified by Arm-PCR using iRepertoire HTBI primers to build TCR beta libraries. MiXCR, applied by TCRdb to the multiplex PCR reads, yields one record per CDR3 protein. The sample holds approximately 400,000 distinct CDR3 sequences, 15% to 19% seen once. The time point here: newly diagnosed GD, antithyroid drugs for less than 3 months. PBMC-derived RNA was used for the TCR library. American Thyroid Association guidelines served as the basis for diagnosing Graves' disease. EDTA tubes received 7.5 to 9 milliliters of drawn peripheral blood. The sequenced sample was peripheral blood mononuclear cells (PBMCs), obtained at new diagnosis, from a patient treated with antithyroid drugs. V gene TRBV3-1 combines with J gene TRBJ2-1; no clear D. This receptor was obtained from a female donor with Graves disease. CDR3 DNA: TGTGCCAGCAGCCAAGTATCCGAGGCCCACCAGCCACGTTACAATGAGCAGTTCTTC. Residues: CASSQVSEAHQPRYNEQFF.